In its sample, the clone carrying this T cell receptor (beta chain) was seen once. Individuals drawn from 20 to 30 US areas were roughly 18 to 100 years old. Two consecutive negative NP/OP PCR tests, clearance, or resolved symptoms defined Cohort 3 recovery. Germline loops: CDR1 MNHEY, CDR2 SMNVEV (reference sequence). The CDR3 runs 13 residues. V was pared by 5 bases and J by 9 bases, with 14 bases between. Produced via immunoSEQ multiplex PCR; TCRdb's table is partial and in-frame only. The sample yields approximately 350,000 clones, over 75% seen once. This sample stems from a study of blood T cell repertoires in COVID-19.

The sequence came from a man aged 18-30 years who had recovered from COVID-19. What was sequenced was PBMCs or T cells enriched from blood (not recorded which). The chain joins TRBV27 to TRBJ1-5; D is uncertain. The CDR3 spells CASSLGRFSPQHF. CDR3 bases: TGTGCCAGCAGTCTTGGGCGTTTCTCGCCCCAGCATTTT.